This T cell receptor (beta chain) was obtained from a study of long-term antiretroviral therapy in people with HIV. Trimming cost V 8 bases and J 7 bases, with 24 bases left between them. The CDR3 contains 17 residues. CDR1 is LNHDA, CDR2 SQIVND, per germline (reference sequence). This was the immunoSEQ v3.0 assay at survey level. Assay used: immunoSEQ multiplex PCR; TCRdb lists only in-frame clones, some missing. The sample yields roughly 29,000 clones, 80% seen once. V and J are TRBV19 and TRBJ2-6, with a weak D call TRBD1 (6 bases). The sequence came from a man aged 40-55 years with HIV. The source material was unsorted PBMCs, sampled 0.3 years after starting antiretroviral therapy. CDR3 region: CASGVNRETLGANVLTF. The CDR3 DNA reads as TGTGCCAGTGGAGTGAACAGGGAAACCCTAGGAGCCAACGTCCTGACTTTC.